The source of this T cell receptor (beta chain) is a study of blood T cell repertoires in COVID-19 (TCRdb year 2020). For the study in its entirety: The collaborator samples originated in the United States, Italy and Spain and spanned the acute and convalescent phases of COVID-19. The samples were drawn from two sources: the first 160 participants of the ongoing ImmuneRACE study, and 1,200 or so subjects contributed by 6 global collaborators. The prospective study material was composed of cDNA or gDNA derived from T cells, B-cell-depleted T cells, or PBMCs. Subjects who had been exposed to COVID-19, were actively infected with it, or had recovered from it provided the deeply sampled blood TCRbeta repertoires that made up the dataset. Where HLA class I and class II types were available, the types were taken from metadata supplied by the sample provider, not from assay-based typing. A freely available public database, intended as a resource for researchers studying the immune response to SARS-CoV-2, is where the repertoires were released. A de-identified subject ID, COVID-19 status, age in years and sex were almost always included in the sample metadata.

The investigation overall reported the following: The amount of clinical and demographic metadata varied by source and participant and was provided uncurated.

Collaborating institutions collected whole blood in K2EDTA tubes following their own protocols. For TCRbeta analysis, collaborators shipped samples in one of three forms: frozen whole blood, isolated PBMCs, or DNA extracted from either of those sample types. The immunoSEQ Assay, a bias-controlled multiplex PCR, was used to amplify TCRbeta CDR3 regions from genomic DNA. Per the authors' processing: Nucleated cell counts per sample were estimated from amplification of reference gene primers within the assay. Sequence reads were collapsed and filtered to measure the absolute abundance of every unique TCRbeta CDR3 rearrangement. Productive Simpson clonality was computed per sample as the square root of Simpson's diversity index over productive rearrangements. TCRdb took this table from immuneACCESS and kept in-frame rearrangements with V and J called. Such tables lack part of the clones; where checked against another copy, unresolved V genes explain under half of the gap, and the rest is unexplained. V and J calls plus clone size are reproduced from that table; the DNA served to infer D and trimming. A total of approximately 210,000 clones appear in this sample, over 75% of them only once. The top ten clones comprise 4.8% of the sample.

V loses 5 bases at its end and J loses 2 bases; junction bases beyond the gene matches: 5. From the germline V gene (reference sequence), CDR1 is PRHDT and CDR2 is FYEKMQ. Reading from cysteine to phenylalanine, the CDR3 counts 14 amino acids. The read is trimmed to its CDR3 DNA, 42 bases read in frame from base 1. Turning to this clone: The clone's antigen remains unknown. Base quality data are lacking; no much larger clone is found one base away.

In this chain, TRBV13 is recombined with TRBJ1-2, with 7 bases aligning to TRBD1. The source is a woman between 40 and 55 years old with acute or convalescent COVID-19. Sequenced input: peripheral blood. At the DNA level, the sequence is TGTGCCAGCAGCACCCGGGACAGAAACTATGGCTACACCTTC. It encodes CASSTRDRNYGYTF. Extended through the reference TRBV13 and TRBJ1-2 proteins, this CDR3 yields the full variable domain: AAGVIQSPRHLIKEKRETATLKCYPIPRHDTVYWYQQGPGQDPQFLISFYEKMQSDKGSIPDRFSAQQFSDYHSELNMSSLELGDSALYFCASSTRDRNYGYTFGSGTRLTVV.